This T cell receptor (beta chain) is from a study of T cells expressing NK-cell markers (dated by TCRdb to 2018 to 2020). Regarding the research as a whole: Three sorted T-cell subsets (CD3+CD56+NKG2C+, CD3+CD56+NKG2C- and CD3+CD56-NKG2C+) from roughly eight donors had their TCR beta-chain repertoires profiled. Seven of the eight sequenced donors were HCMV-seropositive and one was HCMV-seronegative. Randomly selected healthy volunteers, three men and five women, were used as the eight sequenced donors. Illumina HiSeq 2000/2500, MiSeq or NextSeq was used to sequence libraries as 2 x 150 bp reads.

The investigation overall reported the following: Whether the expanded NKG2C-expressing T cell clones were specific for HCMV antigens was left unclear. Those dominant clonotypes were again the most abundant among CD3+CD56-NKG2C+ cells in a handful of donors, at roughly 28.3-65%. In over 5 donors, the dominant CD3+CD56+NKG2C+ clonotypes were among the top 10 CD8+ clonotypes and accounted for about 1.0-7.5% of CD8+ T cells.

The listed sequencing device is Illumina HiSeq 2000. TCR beta cDNA libraries were made by 5'RACE template switching that added a universal primer site and unique molecular identifiers. Priming for cDNA synthesis came from the TCR beta constant segment, and two successive PCR amplification steps followed. On the study's bioinformatics: MIGEC was used to demultiplex reads and group the reads by UMI, and MiTCR was used to assemble and quantify clonotypes. To exclude erroneous sequences, only TCR cDNA sequences supported by at least two reads were retained. The tcR package was used for downstream repertoire analysis, and clonotypes were matched across fractions by CDR3 nucleotide sequence plus V segment. VDJmatch was used to annotate antigen specificity against VDJdb, with one amino acid substitution in CDR3 permitted. Reprocessed by TCRdb, the reads give a single entry per CDR3 protein sequence, without DNA. V and J calls and clone size were set by TCRdb, not the authors. The sample's clone listing holds about 460,000 distinct CDR3 sequences. The ten largest make up roughly 1.4% of the sample.

The germline V gene (reference sequence) supplies CDR1 SEHNR and CDR2 FQNEAQ. Measured from the cysteine to the phenylalanine, the CDR3 is 15 residues long. DNA is not recorded here. To determine HCMV serostatus, a commercial ELISA kit was used to detect HCMV-specific IgG in serum. Ficoll density gradient centrifugation was used to isolate peripheral blood mononuclear cells from blood. Turning to this clonotype: Its antigen is still unknown.

The sample taken for sequencing was blood T cells: a sorted CD56 or NKG2C T cell subset, CD4+ or CD8+ T cells, or bulk PBMC T cells (not recorded which). The receptor's source is a woman between 50 and 59 years old in good health. Donor details come from another sample of the same person, matched by shared clones. This chain is built from TRBV7-9 and TRBJ1-1; the TCRdb call, TRBD1, lacks DNA for checking. The CDR3 reads as follows: CASSRADRGSFRAFF.